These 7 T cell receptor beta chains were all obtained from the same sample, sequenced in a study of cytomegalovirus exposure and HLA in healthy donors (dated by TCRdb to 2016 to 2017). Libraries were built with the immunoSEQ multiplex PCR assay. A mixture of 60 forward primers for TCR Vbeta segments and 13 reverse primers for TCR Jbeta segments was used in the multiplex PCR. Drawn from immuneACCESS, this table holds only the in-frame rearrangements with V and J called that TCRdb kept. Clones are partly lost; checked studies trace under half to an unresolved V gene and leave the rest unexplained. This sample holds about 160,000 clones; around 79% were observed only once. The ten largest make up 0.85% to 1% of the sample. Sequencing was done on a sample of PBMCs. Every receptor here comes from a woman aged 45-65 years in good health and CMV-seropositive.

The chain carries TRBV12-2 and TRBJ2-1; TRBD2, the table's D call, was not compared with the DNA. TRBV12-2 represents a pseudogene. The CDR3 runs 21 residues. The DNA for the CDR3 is TGTGCAAGTCGCTTAGAGGACCTGTTGGTAGCGGGAGAAAACTCCTACAATGAGCAGTTCTTC. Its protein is CASRLEDLLVAGENSYNEQFF.

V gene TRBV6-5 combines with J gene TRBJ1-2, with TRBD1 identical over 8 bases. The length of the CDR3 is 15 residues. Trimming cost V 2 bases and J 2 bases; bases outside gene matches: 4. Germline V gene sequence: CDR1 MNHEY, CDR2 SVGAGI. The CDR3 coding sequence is TGTGCCAGCAGTTACGGCCGGACAGGGAACTATGGCTACACCTTC. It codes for CASSYGRTGNYGYTF.

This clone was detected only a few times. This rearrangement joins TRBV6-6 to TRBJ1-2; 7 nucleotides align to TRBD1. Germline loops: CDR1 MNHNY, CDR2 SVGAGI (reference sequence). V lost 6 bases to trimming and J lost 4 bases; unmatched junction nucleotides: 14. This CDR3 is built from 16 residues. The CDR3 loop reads CASRSTTGRDGYGYTF. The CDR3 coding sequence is TGTGCCAGCAGATCGACGACAGGGCGAGATGGCTATGGCTACACCTTC.

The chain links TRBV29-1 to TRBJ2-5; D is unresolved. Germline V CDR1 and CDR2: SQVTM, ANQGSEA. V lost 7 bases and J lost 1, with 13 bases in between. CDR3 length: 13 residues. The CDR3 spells CSAISYSQETQYF. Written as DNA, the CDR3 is TGCAGCGCCATCTCATACTCCCAAGAGACCCAGTACTTC.

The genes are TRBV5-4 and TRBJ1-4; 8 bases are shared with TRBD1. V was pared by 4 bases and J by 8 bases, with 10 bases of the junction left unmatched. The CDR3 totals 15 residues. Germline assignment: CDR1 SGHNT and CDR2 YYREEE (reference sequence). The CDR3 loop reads CASSPGGGGLEKLFF. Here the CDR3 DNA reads TGTGCCAGCAGCCCAGGGGGCGGCGGGTTAGAAAAACTGTTTTTT.

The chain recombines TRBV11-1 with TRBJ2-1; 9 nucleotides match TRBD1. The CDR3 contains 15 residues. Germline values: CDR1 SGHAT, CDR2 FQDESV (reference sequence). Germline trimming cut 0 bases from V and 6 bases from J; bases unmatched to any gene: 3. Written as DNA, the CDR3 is TGTGCCAGCAGCTTAGCCCCACAGGGGGCCAATGAGCAGTTCTTC. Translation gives CASSLAPQGANEQFF.

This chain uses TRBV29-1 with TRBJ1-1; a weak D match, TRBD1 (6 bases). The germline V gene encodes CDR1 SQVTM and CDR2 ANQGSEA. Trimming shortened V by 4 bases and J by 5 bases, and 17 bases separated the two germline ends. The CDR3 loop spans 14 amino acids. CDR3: CSVVPGDIRTEAFF. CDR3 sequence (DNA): TGCAGCGTTGTACCTGGGGACATACGGACTGAAGCTTTCTTT.